These 14 T cell receptor beta chains were all obtained from the same sample, sequenced in a study of vaccination and CD4 T cells after COVID-19. Treatment of the sample: approximately nine-day PBMC culture with coronavirus spike peptide pools or control peptides (ViraFEST assay). Once obtained from cultured CD4+ T cells, the DNA was sequenced using the Oncomine TCR Beta short-read assay. MiXCR, applied by TCRdb to the PCR reads, yields one record per CDR3 protein. The sample lists under 11,000 distinct CDR3 sequences, 65% to 75% occurring once. These TCRs are of unknown antigen specificity. Sample: CD4+ T cells from blood, cultured in vitro. The receptors derive from a human donor who had recovered from COVID-19.

The rearrangement links TRBV24-1 to TRBJ2-5; weak D call: TRBD1 (6 bases). V dropped 4 bases and J dropped 2 bases, with 10 bases sitting between them. Germline V lookup: CDR1 KGHDR, CDR2 SFDVKD. This CDR3 comprises 14 residues. The CDR3 DNA is TGTGCCACCAGTGACAGGGGAAGGCAAGAGACCCAGTACTTC. Its translation is CATSDRGRQETQYF.

The DNA of the CDR3 is TGCAGTGCTAGAGGGGGGGTAGGCAATCCCACCTACGAGCAGTACTTC. Translating gives CSARGGVGNPTYEQYF. This chain uses TRBV20-1 with TRBJ2-7, with D maybe TRBD2 (6 bases). CDR1 DFQATT and CDR2 SNEGSKA come from the germline V gene (reference sequence). The CDR3 has 16 residues. Trimming took off 1 base at V and 2 bases at J, with 18 bases between the two ends.

This clonotype occurred a few times. The chain uses TRBV27 and TRBJ1-5, with 8 bases identical to TRBD1. CDR1 is MNHEY, CDR2 SMNVEV, per germline (reference sequence). The CDR3 runs 14 residues. V gave up 6 bases and J gave up 1 base; unmatched junction bases: 2. CDR3 loop: CASSPGGSNQPQHF. The CDR3 coding sequence is TGTGCCAGCAGCCCAGGGGGCAGCAATCAGCCCCAGCATTTT.

By share, this clonotype ranks as medium-sized (0.01 to 0.1%). The CDR3 reads CSARGATIGTDTQYF. CDR3 DNA sequence: TGCAGTGCTAGAGGGGCTACGATCGGCACAGATACGCAGTATTTT. The chain joins TRBV20-1 to TRBJ2-3, with D unresolved. CDR1 DFQATT and CDR2 SNEGSKA come from the germline V gene (reference sequence). The CDR3 runs 15 residues. Trimming cost V 1 base and J 1 base, with 12 bases left between them.

The rearrangement joins TRBV7-6 to TRBJ2-5; tentatively, D is TRBD2 (7 bases). Germline values: CDR1 SGHVS, CDR2 FNYEAQ. The CDR3 has 16 residues. The ends were cut back, 0 bases at V and 2 bases at J, with 13 bases in the middle. CDR3 nucleotides: TGTGCCAGCAGCTTAGCCCCGGGGGGCCTTCAAGAGACCCAGTACTTC. It encodes CASSLAPGGLQETQYF.

This chain joins TRBV7-9 and TRBJ1-3; D is perhaps TRBD1 (5 bases). This CDR3 comprises 15 residues. Germline assignment: CDR1 SEHNR and CDR2 FQNEAQ (reference sequence). The germline V and J ends were trimmed by 2 bases and 2 bases, with 10 bases remaining between them. This CDR3 is CASSLMSGTGNTIYF. As DNA, the CDR3 is TGTGCCAGCAGCTTAATGTCAGGGACTGGAAACACCATATATTTT.

This chain connects TRBV27 to TRBJ1-2; 8 positions match TRBD1. The V segment lost 5 bases and the J segment 4 bases; nucleotides outside the gene matches: 9. This CDR3 has 15 amino acids. Germline V CDR1 and CDR2: MNHEY, SMNVEV (reference sequence). CDR3 sequence: CASSESTGGIYGYTF. Here the CDR3 DNA reads TGTGCCAGCAGTGAATCAACAGGGGGAATCTATGGCTACACCTTC.

V and J are TRBV28 and TRBJ1-1, with TRBD1 identical over 8 bases. With 2 bases clipped from V and 11 bases from J, the junction kept 10 bases outside the gene matches. The CDR3 has 14 residues. CDR1 is MDHEN and CDR2 is SYDVKM in the germline V gene. The CDR3 bases are TGTGCCAGCAGTTTAGGACAGGGCAGCGCCGGCGCTTTCTTT. Translating gives CASSLGQGSAGAFF.

The V and J genes are TRBV7-2 and TRBJ1-3; 10 bases match TRBD1. Germline-derived CDR1 and CDR2 are SGHTA and FQGNSA. Germline trimming cut 6 bases from V and 2 bases from J; bases unmatched to any gene: 7. CDR3 length: 16 amino acids. The CDR3 region has the DNA TGTGCCAGCAGACCGGGACAGGGGAAAGCTGGAAACACCATATATTTT. Translating gives CASRPGQGKAGNTIYF.

The J gene is TRBJ1-2, the V gene TRBV4-3; no definite D call. From germline, CDR1 is LGHNA and CDR2 YSLEER. The germline V and J ends were trimmed by 0 bases and 1 base, with 12 bases remaining between them. The CDR3 is 16 residues long. The CDR3 here is CASSQEVVSINYGYTF. The CDR3 DNA follows: TGCGCCAGCAGCCAAGAGGTCGTCAGTATTAACTATGGCTACACCTTC.

The chain links TRBV19 to TRBJ2-7, with D possibly being TRBD2 (6 bases). This CDR3 comprises 15 residues. The germline V and J ends were trimmed by 6 bases and 3 bases, with 18 bases remaining between them. Germline CDR1 LNHDA, CDR2 SQIVND (reference sequence). CDR3 sequence reads: CASSPWSEGGYEQYF. For the CDR3, the DNA is TGTGCCAGTAGCCCGTGGTCGGAGGGCGGCTACGAGCAGTACTTC. Complete variable domain (other parts from reference TRBV19 and TRBJ2-7): DGGITQSPKYLFRKEGQNVTLSCEQNLNHDAMYWYRQDPGQGLRLIYYSQIVNDFQKGDIAEGYSVSREKKESFPLTVTSAQKNPTAFYLCASSPWSEGGYEQYFGPGTRLTVT.

The chain links TRBV6-1 to TRBJ1-6, with a weak D call TRBD1 (6 bases). With 8 bases removed from V and 0 bases from J, the gap between germline ends came to 14 bases. The germline gives CDR1 MNHNS, CDR2 SASEGT. The CDR3 has 16 amino acids. In DNA, the CDR3 is TGTGCCAGCTACCGAGGGGGGGACTCCTATAATTCACCCCTCCACTTT. Translated, it gives CASYRGGDSYNSPLHF.

The chain's CDR3 is CASRRALDKNIQYF. The CDR3 coding sequence is TGTGCCAGCCGTAGGGCCTTAGACAAAAACATTCAGTACTTC. J is TRBJ2-4 and V is TRBV19; D is uncertain. CDR1 and CDR2 from the germline V gene are LNHDA and SQIVND (reference sequence). The CDR3 spans 14 residues. Trimming removed 9 bases from V and 3 bases from J, with 15 bases in between.

The chain combines TRBV6-1 with TRBJ1-3; D is unresolved. V shed 6 bases and J shed 0 bases, with 9 bases lying between them. In germline, CDR1 is MNHNS, CDR2 SASEGT. There are 14 residues in the CDR3. CDR3 nucleotides: TGTGCCAGCAGCGCACAGAGCTCTGGAAACACCATATATTTT. Amino acids: CASSAQSSGNTIYF.